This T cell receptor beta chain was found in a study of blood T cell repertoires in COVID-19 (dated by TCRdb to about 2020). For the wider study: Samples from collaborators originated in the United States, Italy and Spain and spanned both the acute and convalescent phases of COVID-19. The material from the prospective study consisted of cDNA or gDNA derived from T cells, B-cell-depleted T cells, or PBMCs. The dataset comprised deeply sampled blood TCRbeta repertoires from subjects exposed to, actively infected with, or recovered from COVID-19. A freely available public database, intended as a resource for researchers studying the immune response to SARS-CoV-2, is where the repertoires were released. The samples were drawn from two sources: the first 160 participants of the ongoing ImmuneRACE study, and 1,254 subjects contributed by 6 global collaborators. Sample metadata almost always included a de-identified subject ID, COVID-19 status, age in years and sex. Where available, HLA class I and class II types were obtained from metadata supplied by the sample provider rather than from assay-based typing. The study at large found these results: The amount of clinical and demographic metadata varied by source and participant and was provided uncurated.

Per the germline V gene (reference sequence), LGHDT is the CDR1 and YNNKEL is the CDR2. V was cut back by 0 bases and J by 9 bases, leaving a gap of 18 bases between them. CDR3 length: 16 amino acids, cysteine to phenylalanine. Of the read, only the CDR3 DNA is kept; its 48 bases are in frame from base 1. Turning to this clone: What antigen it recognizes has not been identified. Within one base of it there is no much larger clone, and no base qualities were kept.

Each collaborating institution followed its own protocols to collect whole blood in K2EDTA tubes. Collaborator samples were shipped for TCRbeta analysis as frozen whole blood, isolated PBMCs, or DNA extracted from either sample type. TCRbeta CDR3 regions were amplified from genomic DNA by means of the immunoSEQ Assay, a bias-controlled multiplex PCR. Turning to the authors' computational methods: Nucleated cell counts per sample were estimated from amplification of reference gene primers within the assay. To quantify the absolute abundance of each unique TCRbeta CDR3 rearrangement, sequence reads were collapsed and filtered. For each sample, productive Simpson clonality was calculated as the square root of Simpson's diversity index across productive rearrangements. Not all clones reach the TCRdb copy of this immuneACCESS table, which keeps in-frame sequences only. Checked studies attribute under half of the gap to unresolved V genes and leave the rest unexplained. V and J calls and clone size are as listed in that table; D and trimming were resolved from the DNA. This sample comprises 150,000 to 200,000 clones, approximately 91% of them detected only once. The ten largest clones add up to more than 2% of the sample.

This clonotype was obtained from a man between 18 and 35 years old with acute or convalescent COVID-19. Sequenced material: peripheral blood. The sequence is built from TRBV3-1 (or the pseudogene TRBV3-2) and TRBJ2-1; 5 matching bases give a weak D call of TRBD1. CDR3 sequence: CASSQEQGKFPGEQFF. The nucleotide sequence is TGTGCCAGCAGCCAAGAGCAGGGAAAGTTTCCTGGTGAGCAGTTCTTC.